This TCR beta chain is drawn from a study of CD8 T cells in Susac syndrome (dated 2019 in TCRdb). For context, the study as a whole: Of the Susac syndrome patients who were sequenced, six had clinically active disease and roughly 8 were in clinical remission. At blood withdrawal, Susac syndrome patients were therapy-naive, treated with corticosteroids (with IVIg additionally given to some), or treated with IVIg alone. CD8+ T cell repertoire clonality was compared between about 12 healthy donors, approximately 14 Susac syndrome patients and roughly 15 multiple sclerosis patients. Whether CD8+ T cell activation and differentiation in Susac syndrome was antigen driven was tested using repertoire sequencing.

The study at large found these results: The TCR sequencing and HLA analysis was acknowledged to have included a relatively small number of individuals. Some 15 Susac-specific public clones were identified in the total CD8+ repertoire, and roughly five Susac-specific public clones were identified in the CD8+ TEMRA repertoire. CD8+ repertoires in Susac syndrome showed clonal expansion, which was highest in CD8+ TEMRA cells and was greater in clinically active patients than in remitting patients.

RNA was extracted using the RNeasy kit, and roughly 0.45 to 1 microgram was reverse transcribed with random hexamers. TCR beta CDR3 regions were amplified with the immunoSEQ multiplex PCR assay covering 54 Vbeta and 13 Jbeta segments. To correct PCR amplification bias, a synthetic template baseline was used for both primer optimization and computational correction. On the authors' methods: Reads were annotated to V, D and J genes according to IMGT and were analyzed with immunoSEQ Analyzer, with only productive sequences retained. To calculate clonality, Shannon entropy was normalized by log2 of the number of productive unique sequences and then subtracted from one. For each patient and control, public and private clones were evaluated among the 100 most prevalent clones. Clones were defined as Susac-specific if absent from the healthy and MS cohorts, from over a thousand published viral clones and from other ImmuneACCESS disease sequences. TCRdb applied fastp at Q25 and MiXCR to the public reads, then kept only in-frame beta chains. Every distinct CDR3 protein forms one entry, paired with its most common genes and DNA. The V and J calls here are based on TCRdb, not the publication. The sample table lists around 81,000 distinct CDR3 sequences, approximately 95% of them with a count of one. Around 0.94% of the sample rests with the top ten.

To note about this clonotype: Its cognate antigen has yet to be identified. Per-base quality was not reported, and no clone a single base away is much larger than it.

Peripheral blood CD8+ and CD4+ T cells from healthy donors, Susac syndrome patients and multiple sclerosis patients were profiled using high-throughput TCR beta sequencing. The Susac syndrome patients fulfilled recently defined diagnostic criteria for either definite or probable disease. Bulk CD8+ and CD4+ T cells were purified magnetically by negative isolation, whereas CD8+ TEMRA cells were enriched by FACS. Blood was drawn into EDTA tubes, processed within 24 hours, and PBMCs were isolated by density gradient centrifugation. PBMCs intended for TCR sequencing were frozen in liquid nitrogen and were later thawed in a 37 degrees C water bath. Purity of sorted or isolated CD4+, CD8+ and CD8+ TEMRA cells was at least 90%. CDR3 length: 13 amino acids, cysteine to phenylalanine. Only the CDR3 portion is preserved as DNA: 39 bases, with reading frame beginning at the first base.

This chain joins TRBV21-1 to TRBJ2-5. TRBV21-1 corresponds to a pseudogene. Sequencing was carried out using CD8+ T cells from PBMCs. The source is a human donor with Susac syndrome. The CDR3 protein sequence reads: CASSLQAQETQYF. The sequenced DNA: TGTGCCAGCAGCCTCCAAGCTCAAGAGACCCAGTACTTC.